Listed here are 26 T cell receptor beta chains from one sample, sequenced in a study of patients and donors after allogeneic stem cell transplantation. TCRdb reanalysed the RT-PCR reads using MiXCR and keeps one entry per CDR3 protein. The sample includes approximately 210,000 distinct CDR3 sequences, less than 45% of them seen just once. The sample consisted of blood, either unsorted or a sorted T cell fraction (not recorded which). Receptors were obtained from a human donor who was either an allogeneic HSCT recipient or a stem cell or donor lymphocyte infusion donor (not recorded which). It is not recorded whose cells these are; they may come from a transplant donor.

The table lists this clonotype with many counts. The V and J genes are TRBV12-3 or TRBV12-4 and TRBJ1-1; a possible D gene is TRBD1 (5 bases). V lost 5 bases and J 7 bases, leaving 14 bases between the germline ends. This CDR3 is built from 13 residues. The CDR3 DNA reads TGTGCCAGCAGTCGTCCCGGGGCGGATGAAGCTTTCTTT. This sequence encodes CASSRPGADEAFF.

The chain employs TRBV30 and TRBJ1-4; 7 bases line up with TRBD1. The CDR3 is 15 residues long. Germline V gene data show CDR1 as GTSNPN and CDR2 as SVGIG (reference sequence). The V segment lost 2 bases and the J segment 5 bases; nucleotides outside the gene matches: 8. CDR3 sequence (DNA): TGTGCCTGGAGTCCCCGGGGCAGGGGGAATGAAAAACTGTTTTTT. This translates into CAWSPRGRGNEKLFF.

V is TRBV12-3 or TRBV12-4 and J is TRBJ2-7; D is perhaps TRBD1 (5 bases). V was pared by 5 bases and J by 3 bases, with 11 bases between. This CDR3 contains 13 residues. In DNA form, the CDR3 reads TGTGCCAGCAGTCCCCAGGGTATCTACGAGCAGTACTTC. It yields the protein CASSPQGIYEQYF.

The chain carries TRBV6-2 or TRBV6-3 and TRBJ2-6, with D maybe TRBD1 (6 bases). The CDR3 covers 19 residues. Per germline, CDR1 MNHEY and CDR2 SVGEGT. The V end lost 4 bases, the J end lost 0 bases, and 19 bases lay between the germline ends. The CDR3 spells CASSFVPWADSSGANVLTF. For the CDR3, the DNA is TGTGCCAGCAGTTTCGTGCCCTGGGCGGACAGCTCTGGGGCCAACGTCCTGACTTTC.

CDR3 sequence reads: CASSPGDVSYEQYF. As DNA, the CDR3 is TGTGCCAGCAGCCCCGGGGACGTCTCCTACGAGCAGTACTTC. The chain has TRBV12-3 or TRBV12-4 and TRBJ2-7; either TRBD1 or TRBD2 may supply D (5 bases each). The germline V and J ends were trimmed by 6 bases and 0 bases, with 12 bases remaining between them. This CDR3 has 14 amino acids.

V usage is TRBV9 and J usage is TRBJ1-1; TRBD1 agrees at 8 bases. The germline V gene has CDR1 SGDLS and CDR2 YYNGEE. J gave up 5 bases and V 0 bases, and 6 bases lay outside the gene matches. The CDR3 consists of 15 residues. The CDR3 sequence is CASSVVQGASTEAFF. CDR3 nucleotides: TGTGCCAGCAGCGTAGTTCAGGGGGCGTCGACTGAAGCTTTCTTT.

This chain links TRBV20-1 with TRBJ2-7; D perhaps matches TRBD2 (6 bases). This CDR3 is built from 13 residues. Trimming removed 2 bases at V and 2 bases at J, with 10 bases between. In germline, CDR1 is DFQATT, CDR2 SNEGSKA (reference sequence). The DNA for the CDR3 is TGCAGTGCTAGAACCCGGGGGACCTACGAGCAGTACTTC. Encoded protein: CSARTRGTYEQYF.

This clonotype turned up a few times. The chain has TRBV4-2 and TRBJ2-1; 8 nucleotides line up with TRBD2. CDR1 is LGHNA, CDR2 YNFKEQ, per germline. With 4 bases clipped from V and 7 bases from J, the junction kept 9 bases outside the gene matches. This CDR3 is built from 15 residues. The CDR3 coding sequence is TGTGCCAGCAGCCCCCCGGGACTAGAGGTAAATGAGCAGTTCTTC. It specifies CASSPPGLEVNEQFF.

This clonotype was seen more than once but under ten times. This sequence joins TRBV4-2 and TRBJ2-1, with unresolved D. The CDR3 has 13 residues. Germline V gene sequence: CDR1 LGHNA, CDR2 YNFKEQ. Between the trimmed V and J ends, which lost 0 bases and 9 bases, there was a span of 9 bases. CDR3 amino acids: CASSQETWGEQFF. The CDR3 DNA reads TGTGCCAGCAGCCAAGAGACGTGGGGTGAGCAGTTCTTC.

V is TRBV13 and J is TRBJ2-7, with no clear D. The germline V gene encodes CDR1 PRHDT and CDR2 FYEKMQ (reference sequence). This CDR3 is 14 amino acids long. V was shortened by 0 bases and J by 5 bases, with 11 bases between the two germline ends. CDR3: CASSLGARLNEQYF. In nucleotides, the CDR3 is TGTGCCAGCAGCTTAGGCGCACGTCTAAACGAGCAGTACTTC.

This clonotype was seen a few times. The chain employs TRBV20-1 and TRBJ1-1; TRBD1 matches 7 bases. The CDR3 is 13 residues long. Germline loops: CDR1 DFQATT, CDR2 SNEGSKA (reference sequence). V was pared by 6 bases and J by 0 bases, with 4 bases of the junction left unmatched. The CDR3: CSARGQMNTEAFF. The CDR3 region has the DNA TGCAGTGCGAGGGGACAGATGAACACTGAAGCTTTCTTT.

V gene TRBV7-9 combines with J gene TRBJ1-4, with D unresolved. The CDR3 sequence is 14 residues long. Germline values: CDR1 SEHNR, CDR2 FQNEAQ (reference sequence). V gave up 6 bases and J gave up 1 base, with 9 bases separating them. The CDR3 protein is CASRKGGTNEKLFF. The CDR3 nucleotides read TGTGCCAGCAGGAAGGGTGGAACTAATGAAAAACTGTTTTTT.

V usage is TRBV7-2 and J usage is TRBJ1-1; the D is unclear. Trimming removed 5 bases from V and 4 bases from J, with 5 bases in between. Germline CDR1 is SGHTA and CDR2 is FQGNSA. The CDR3 loop spans 11 amino acids. CDR3 in DNA: TGTGCCAGCAGCCCACGCACTGAAGCTTTCTTT. Its translation: CASSPRTEAFF.

V usage is TRBV6-5 and J usage is TRBJ2-1; perhaps D is TRBD1 or TRBD2 (5 bases each). V dropped 2 bases and J dropped 6 bases, with 8 bases sitting between them. The CDR3 has 13 amino acids. CDR1 is MNHEY and CDR2 is SVGAGI in the germline V gene. CDR3 bases: TGTGCCAGCAGTTACCGGGACGTCAATGAGCAGTTCTTC. As protein: CASSYRDVNEQFF.

This clonotype was observed a single time. The chain uses TRBV7-8 and TRBJ2-2; the match to TRBD2 covers 7 bases. The V segment lost 9 bases and the J segment 3 bases; nucleotides outside the gene matches: 10. The germline V gene encodes CDR1 SGHVS and CDR2 FQNEAQ. This CDR3 contains 15 residues. The CDR3 loop is CASFGEGFDTGELFF. Here the CDR3 DNA reads TGTGCCAGTTTCGGGGAGGGGTTTGACACCGGGGAGCTGTTTTTT.

The chain joins TRBV6-2 or TRBV6-3 to TRBJ2-3; D tentatively fits TRBD1 or TRBD2 (6 bases each). Germline CDR1 MNHEY, CDR2 SVGEGT. The CDR3 sequence is 16 residues long. V gave up 6 bases and J gave up 0 bases, with 16 bases separating them. The CDR3 DNA follows: TGTGCCAGCAGCCGAGGACAGCGGGCTAGCACAGATACGCAGTATTTT. This encodes CASSRGQRASTDTQYF.

CDR3 sequence reads: CASSERTGGTDTQYF. CDR3 bases: TGTGCCAGCAGTGAAAGGACAGGTGGCACAGATACGCAGTATTTT. The V gene is TRBV25-1, the J gene TRBJ2-3; 7 nucleotides line up with TRBD1. Germline V gives CDR1 MGHDK, CDR2 SYGVNS. With 2 bases clipped from V and 1 base from J, the junction kept 3 bases outside the gene matches. This CDR3 region has 15 residues. The complete variable domain, with remaining parts taken from reference TRBV25-1 and TRBJ2-3, reads EADIYQTPRYLVIGTGKKITLECSQTMGHDKMYWYQQDPGMELHLIHYSYGVNSTEKGDLSSESTVSRIRTEHFPLTLESARPSHTSQYLCASSERTGGTDTQYFGPGTRLTVL.

The chain couples TRBV7-8 to TRBJ1-6, with a tentative D call TRBD1 (5 bases). From germline, CDR1 is SGHVS and CDR2 FQNEAQ. The CDR3 totals 13 residues. V was clipped by 5 bases and J by 10 bases, with 12 bases between them. The CDR3 region has the DNA TGTGCCAGCAGCCTCCGGGACGGATCACCCCTCCACTTT. Translation: CASSLRDGSPLHF.

V is TRBV20-1 and J is TRBJ2-7; unclear D gene. The germline V gene encodes CDR1 DFQATT and CDR2 SNEGSKA (reference sequence). With 5 bases removed from V and 1 base from J, the gap between germline ends came to 15 bases. The CDR3 is made up of 14 amino acids. CDR3 sequence: CSASQGKGSYEQYF. In DNA, the CDR3 is TGCAGTGCTTCACAAGGCAAGGGATCCTACGAGCAGTACTTC.

The rearrangement uses TRBV5-1 and TRBJ1-1; no firm D call. With 4 bases removed from V and 0 bases from J, the gap between germline ends came to 10 bases. The CDR3 has 14 residues. Germline V gene lookup returns CDR1 SGHRS and CDR2 YFSETQ. The CDR3 region is CASSLDILNTEAFF. As DNA, the CDR3 is TGCGCCAGCAGCCTCGACATCCTGAACACTGAAGCTTTCTTT. Supplemented by reference TRBV5-1 and TRBJ1-1, the full variable domain reads KAGVTQTPRYLIKTRGQQVTLSCSPISGHRSVSWYQQTPGQGLQFLFEYFSETQRNKGNFPGRFSGRQFSNSRSEMNVSTLELGDSALYLCASSLDILNTEAFFGQGTRLTVV.

This chain links TRBV29-1 with TRBJ2-5; 8 bases line up with TRBD1. This CDR3 comprises 14 residues. Germline-derived CDR1 and CDR2 are SQVTM and ANQGSEA. The trim removed 1 base at V and 2 bases at J, leaving 3 bases unmatched. The CDR3 loop reads CSVEGTGYQETQYF. CDR3 bases: TGCAGCGTTGAAGGGACAGGGTATCAAGAGACCCAGTACTTC.

This chain joins TRBV6-2 or TRBV6-3 and TRBJ2-5; 7 nucleotides match TRBD2. The germline V gene encodes CDR1 MNHEY and CDR2 SVGEGT. After removal of 0 bases from V and 1 base from J, the junction contained 8 bases not matched to a gene. This CDR3 has 17 residues. CDR3 loop: CASSYSPYPGGQETQYF. The DNA of the CDR3 is TGTGCCAGCAGTTACTCGCCCTACCCGGGGGGCCAAGAGACCCAGTACTTC.

This clonotype was counted only a few times. The V gene is TRBV12-3 or TRBV12-4, the J gene TRBJ1-3, with unresolved D. The CDR3 extends over 12 amino acids. The ends were cut back, 3 bases at V and 3 bases at J, with 3 bases in the middle. Here the CDR3 DNA reads TGTGCCAGCAGTTTTGGTGGAAACACCATATATTTT. Protein product: CASSFGGNTIYF.

The chain combines TRBV4-3 with TRBJ1-2; D remains ambiguous. V was trimmed by 0 bases and J by 7 bases, leaving 15 bases between them. The CDR3 consists of 15 residues. CDR1 and CDR2 from the germline V gene are LGHNA and YSLEER. In DNA, the CDR3 is TGCGCCAGCAGCCAAGATGCGTCCTTAGGCTTTGGCTACACCTTC. Translating gives CASSQDASLGFGYTF.

Sample share makes this clonotype medium-sized. Written as DNA, the CDR3 is TGTGCCAGCAGCTTAGAACCTCCTCAGCCCCAGCATTTT. Translating gives CASSLEPPQPQHF. The V and J genes are TRBV7-2 and TRBJ1-5; D unresolved. Trimming removed 1 base from V and 6 bases from J, with 7 bases in between. The germline V gene has CDR1 SGHTA and CDR2 FQGNSA. There are 13 residues in the CDR3.

The V and J genes are TRBV28 and TRBJ1-1; 8 nucleotides align to TRBD1. Germline CDR1 and CDR2: MDHEN and SYDVKM. The CDR3 length is 16 residues. The V and J ends lost 3 bases and 2 bases, in that order; junction bases with no gene match: 8. The CDR3 sequence is CASSFWAGGPNTEAFF. The DNA for the CDR3 is TGTGCCAGCAGTTTTTGGGCAGGGGGCCCCAACACTGAAGCTTTCTTT.